One and the same sample provided the 14 T cell receptor beta chains below, sequenced in a study of T cell responses to AZD1222 COVID-19 vaccine. Profiled with immunoSEQ multiplex PCR; TCRdb holds only in-frame clones, not every one. The sample yields tens of thousands of clones, approximately 90% seen once. The material sequenced was peripheral blood, taken on day 0 of AZD1222 vaccination. The receptors originated from an adult in good health.

The chain is built from TRBV6-5 and TRBJ1-1; possible D gene TRBD1, 5 bases. Trimming left V 7 bases short and J 1 base short, with 16 bases between. Looked up from germline, CDR1 is MNHEY and CDR2 is SVGAGI. The length of the CDR3 is 15 residues. Written as DNA, the CDR3 is TGTGCCAGCATTATCCAGGGAGAGGGGAACACTGAAGCTTTCTTT. As protein: CASIIQGEGNTEAFF.

The V gene is TRBV18, the J gene TRBJ1-1; D is possibly TRBD1 (5 bases). V lost 4 bases, J lost 1 base, and 10 bases lay in between. Germline CDR1 and CDR2: KGHSH and LQKENI. This CDR3 spans 14 amino acids. The CDR3 here is CASSQSGGNTEAFF. The CDR3 DNA reads as TGTGCCAGCTCACAATCGGGGGGGAACACTGAAGCTTTCTTT. Supplemented by reference TRBV18 and TRBJ1-1, the full variable domain reads NAGVMQNPRHLVRRRGQEARLRCSPMKGHSHVYWYRQLPEEGLKFMVYLQKENIIDESGMPKERFSAEFPKEGPSILRIQQVVRGDSAAYFCASSQSGGNTEAFFGQGTRLTVV.

This clone was recorded only once. The chain employs TRBV5-1 and TRBJ2-1; the D is unclear. V was clipped by 0 bases and J by 4 bases, with 5 bases between them. This CDR3 spans 13 amino acids. CDR1 and CDR2 from the germline V gene are SGHRS and YFSETQ. CDR3 loop: CASSLGFYNEQFF. CDR3 nucleotide sequence: TGCGCCAGCAGCTTGGGGTTTTACAATGAGCAGTTCTTC.

V gene TRBV24-1 combines with J gene TRBJ1-5; D ambiguous. The germline V gene has CDR1 KGHDR and CDR2 SFDVKD. Trimming removed 9 bases at V and 3 bases at J, with 11 bases between. The CDR3 runs to 13 residues. The CDR3, as DNA: TGTGCCACCGGGGATCGGGACAATCAGCCCCAGCATTTT. It yields the protein CATGDRDNQPQHF.

The chain employs TRBV6-5 and TRBJ1-5; D is undetermined. The CDR3 has 15 residues. CDR1 is MNHEY and CDR2 is SVGAGI in the germline V gene. The V end was cut by 0 bases, the J end by 9 bases, with 15 bases between. The chain's CDR3 is CASSYSFWDSGPQHF. CDR3 DNA sequence: TGTGCCAGCAGTTACTCGTTCTGGGATTCGGGGCCCCAGCATTTT.

This clone came up once. The same CDR3 arises from other DNA sequences in this sample as well. V gene TRBV4-1 combines with J gene TRBJ2-7; D gene unclear. The length of the CDR3 is 15 residues. Germline V gene data show CDR1 as MGHRA and CDR2 as YSYEKL. V shed 4 bases and J shed 2 bases, with 15 bases lying between them. This chain's CDR3 is CASSRTQDGTYEQYF. The DNA for the CDR3 is TGCGCCAGCAGCCGAACTCAGGACGGAACCTACGAGCAGTACTTC.

This chain joins TRBV21-1 and TRBJ1-1. TRBV21-1 is listed as a pseudogene. The CDR3 has 15 residues. The CDR3 spells CASSFPGQRRTEAFF. The DNA of the CDR3 is TGTGCCAGCAGCTTCCCGGGCCAAAGGAGAACTGAAGCTTTCTTT.

The V call is TRBV6-5, the J call TRBJ2-5; TRBD1 agrees at 8 bases. Germline lookup yields CDR1 MNHEY and CDR2 SVGAGI. The CDR3 sequence is 15 residues long. The V gene end was trimmed by 1 base and the J gene end by 1 base; junction bases not matched to a gene: 2. CDR3 in amino acids: CASSYFGTGQETQYF. CDR3 DNA: TGTGCCAGCAGTTACTTTGGGACAGGCCAAGAGACCCAGTACTTC.

The rearrangement uses TRBV5-1 and TRBJ1-4, with unresolved D. Germline CDR1 is SGHRS and CDR2 is YFSETQ. The CDR3 loop spans 13 amino acids. The V end was cut by 4 bases, the J end by 4 bases, with 8 bases between. CDR3 sequence (DNA): TGCGCCAGCAGCAAGGAACATAATGAAAAACTGTTTTTT. Translation gives CASSKEHNEKLFF.

This clone appeared a single time. The gene calls are TRBV28 and TRBJ1-1; D is perhaps TRBD1 (6 bases). The CDR3 has 14 residues. Between the trimmed V and J ends, which lost 4 bases and 4 bases, there was a span of 13 bases. Germline assignment: CDR1 MDHEN and CDR2 SYDVKM. The CDR3 sequence is CASSSIGGGTEAFF. Here the CDR3 DNA reads TGTGCCAGCAGTTCGATTGGGGGCGGCACTGAAGCTTTCTTT.

CDR3 protein: CASSQLGLAGGLGNEQFF. The CDR3 nucleotides read TGCGCCAGCAGCCAATTGGGACTAGCGGGAGGATTGGGGAATGAGCAGTTCTTC. The rearrangement joins TRBV4-1 to TRBJ2-1; 15 nucleotides line up with TRBD2. The CDR3 spans 18 residues. After removal of 2 bases from V and 7 bases from J, the junction contained 9 bases not matched to a gene. Germline loops: CDR1 MGHRA, CDR2 YSYEKL.

CDR3 amino acids: CASSYSKDEQFF. CDR3 bases: TGTGCCAGCAGTTACTCGAAAGATGAGCAGTTCTTC. The rearrangement joins TRBV6-5 to TRBJ2-1; D is ambiguous. The length of the CDR3 is 12 residues. The germline gives CDR1 MNHEY, CDR2 SVGAGI. Trimming stripped 0 bases from V and 8 bases from J, with 5 bases between.

The gene calls are TRBV6-6 and TRBJ1-2; 10 bases match TRBD1. Germline assignment: CDR1 MNHNY and CDR2 SVGAGI (reference sequence). J gave up 8 bases and V 6 bases, and 9 bases lay outside the gene matches. The CDR3 contains 14 residues. The CDR3: CASSSIGTGDGYTF. As DNA, the CDR3 is TGTGCCAGCAGCAGTATAGGGACAGGGGACGGCTACACCTTC.

The chain is built from TRBV5-4 and TRBJ1-1, with TRBD1 as a possible D gene (6 bases). This CDR3 region has 16 residues. CDR1 SGHNT and CDR2 YYREEE come from the germline V gene (reference sequence). Trimming cost V 4 bases and J 1 base, with 17 bases left between them. In DNA form, the CDR3 reads TGTGCCAGCAGCACCGCGGCAGGACAGAGGAACACTGAAGCTTTCTTT. This codes for CASSTAAGQRNTEAFF.